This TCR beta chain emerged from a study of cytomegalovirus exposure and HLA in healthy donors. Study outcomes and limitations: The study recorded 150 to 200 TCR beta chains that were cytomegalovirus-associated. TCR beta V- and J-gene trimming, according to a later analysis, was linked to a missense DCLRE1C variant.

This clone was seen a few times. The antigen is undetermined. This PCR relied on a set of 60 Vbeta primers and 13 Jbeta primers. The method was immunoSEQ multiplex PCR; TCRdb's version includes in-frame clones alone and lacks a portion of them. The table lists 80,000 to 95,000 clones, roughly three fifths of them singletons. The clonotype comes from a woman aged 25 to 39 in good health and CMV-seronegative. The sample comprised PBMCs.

CDR3 region: CASSGQTYEQYF. In nucleotides, the CDR3 is TGTGCCAGCAGTGGCCAGACCTACGAGCAGTACTTC. The chain links TRBV2 to TRBJ2-7; D is ambiguous. The germline V and J ends were trimmed by 4 bases and 2 bases, with 6 bases remaining between them. This CDR3 is built from 12 residues. CDR1 and CDR2 (germline): SNHLY, FYNNEI.